One sample yielded the 28 T cell receptor beta chains listed below, sequenced in a study of cytomegalovirus exposure and HLA in healthy donors. PCR involved 60 Vbeta and 13 Jbeta primers. TCRdb keeps only in-frame clones here, not all; method: immunoSEQ multiplex PCR. The sample lists 110,000 or so clones, 74% occurring once. Specimen: PBMCs. The source is a human donor in good health.

The chain links TRBV28 to TRBJ1-2, with 9 bases that match TRBD1. J gave up 8 bases and V 8 bases, and 12 bases lay outside the gene matches. Germline CDR1 is MDHEN and CDR2 is SYDVKM. The CDR3 has 14 residues. CDR3 protein: CASYKQGAVRGYTF. The CDR3 coding sequence is TGTGCCAGCTACAAACAGGGGGCTGTGAGAGGCTACACCTTC.

This sequence joins TRBV14 and TRBJ2-7; the D gene is possibly TRBD2 (5 bases). The CDR3 sequence is 16 residues long. The V end was cut by 8 bases, the J end by 2 bases, with 22 bases between. The germline CDR1 and CDR2 sequences are SGHDN and FVKESK. The CDR3 protein is CASPPKIVRATYEQYF. The CDR3 coding sequence is TGTGCCAGCCCTCCCAAGATTGTGAGGGCCACCTACGAGCAGTACTTC.

The rearrangement links TRBV9 to TRBJ2-3; 7 nucleotides align to TRBD2. Germline V gene sequence: CDR1 SGDLS, CDR2 YYNGEE. The CDR3 is made up of 16 amino acids. The V and J ends lost 4 bases and 0 bases, in that order; junction bases with no gene match: 8. CDR3 in DNA: TGTGCCAGCAGCCCCAGGATGGGACTAAGCACAGATACGCAGTATTTT. It codes for CASSPRMGLSTDTQYF.

Here the CDR3 DNA reads TGTGCCAGCAGCGTGAGCGGGAGCTCCTACAATGAGCAGTTCTTC. Protein: CASSVSGSSYNEQFF. The chain joins TRBV9 to TRBJ2-1; 8 bases are shared with TRBD2. The CDR3 consists of 15 residues. V lost 2 bases to trimming and J lost 0 bases; unmatched junction nucleotides: 1. Germline values: CDR1 SGDLS, CDR2 YYNGEE.

In DNA, the CDR3 is TGTGCCAGTAGTAGATCACAGGGGAATCAGCCCCAGCATTTT. This gives the protein CASSRSQGNQPQHF. The chain recombines TRBV19 with TRBJ1-5, with TRBD1 matching over 7 bases. J lost 4 bases, V lost 4 bases, and 4 bases had no gene match. The CDR3 consists of 14 residues. The V gene's germline CDR1 is LNHDA and CDR2 SQIVND (reference sequence).

The V gene is TRBV30, the J gene TRBJ1-2; D uncertain. This CDR3 is built from 13 residues. Germline-derived CDR1 and CDR2 are GTSNPN and SVGIG (reference sequence). The V end lost 0 bases, the J end lost 7 bases, and 12 bases lay between the germline ends. The CDR3 DNA is TGTGCCTGGAGTGTAAGAGGAGGCGGTGGCTACACCTTC. It yields the protein CAWSVRGGGGYTF.

V is TRBV6-5 and J is TRBJ1-4, with TRBD1 matching 9 bases. Germline trimming cut 6 bases from V and 5 bases from J; bases unmatched to any gene: 7. Germline CDR1 MNHEY, CDR2 SVGAGI. The length of the CDR3 is 15 residues. CDR3 amino acids: CASSYAGQGNEKLFF. The CDR3, as DNA: TGTGCCAGCAGCTACGCAGGACAGGGGAATGAAAAACTGTTTTTT.

The CDR3 region is CASSRISGPGTDTQYF. The CDR3 nucleotides are TGTGCCAGCAGTAGGATTAGCGGCCCCGGCACAGATACGCAGTATTTT. The chain recombines TRBV28 with TRBJ2-3, with D possibly TRBD2 on 6 matching bases. With 5 bases removed from V and 1 base from J, the gap between germline ends came to 16 bases. This CDR3 spans 16 amino acids. Germline CDR1 reads MDHEN; CDR2 reads SYDVKM.

This clone was detected a few times. The rearrangement links TRBV5-4 to TRBJ2-3, with TRBD2 matching over 8 bases. The CDR3 runs to 15 residues. Looked up from germline, CDR1 is SGHNT and CDR2 is YYREEE (reference sequence). Germline trimming cut 0 bases from V and 4 bases from J; bases unmatched to any gene: 4. The DNA for the CDR3 is TGTGCCAGCAGCTTGGAGGCGGGAGGACCAGATACGCAGTATTTT. Its protein is CASSLEAGGPDTQYF.

The chain links TRBV4-1 to TRBJ1-2; 8 nucleotides align to TRBD1. V shed 4 bases, J shed 1 base, and the junction held 5 bases outside the gene matches. Per germline, CDR1 MGHRA and CDR2 YSYEKL. The CDR3 covers 15 residues. CDR3 sequence (DNA): TGCGCCAGCAGCCTGGGGACAGGAGGTAACTATGGCTACACCTTC. It yields the protein CASSLGTGGNYGYTF.

This clone turned up a few times. The V gene is TRBV6-1, the J gene TRBJ1-1; tentatively, D is TRBD1 (5 bases). The germline V gene has CDR1 MNHNS and CDR2 SASEGT. Trimming pared 2 bases from V and 7 bases from J, leaving 14 bases between. The CDR3 contains 14 residues. CDR3 sequence: CASSETRGDSEAFF. CDR3 coding DNA: TGTGCCAGCAGTGAAACCCGAGGTGACAGTGAAGCTTTCTTT.

V and J are TRBV7-7 and TRBJ2-5, with 7 bases that match TRBD2. The CDR3 covers 14 residues. J gave up 4 bases and V 10 bases, and 12 bases lay outside the gene matches. Germline CDR1 is SSHAT and CDR2 is FNYEAQ (reference sequence). CDR3 sequence reads: CATPAGFGRETQYF. In DNA form, the CDR3 reads TGTGCCACCCCAGCGGGATTCGGGCGAGAGACCCAGTACTTC.

This clone was detected only a few times. The rearrangement joins TRBV5-4 to TRBJ1-1, with TRBD1 matching 8 bases. Unmatched junction bases numbered 4, after V lost 2 bases and J lost 4 bases. The CDR3 covers 14 residues. The V gene's germline CDR1 is SGHNT and CDR2 YYREEE (reference sequence). CDR3 region: CASSFQGAFTEAFF. In DNA form, the CDR3 reads TGTGCCAGCAGCTTTCAGGGGGCGTTCACTGAAGCTTTCTTT.

The chain uses TRBV30 and TRBJ2-5; the D gene is possibly TRBD2 (5 bases). This CDR3 has 14 amino acids. Germline CDR1 is GTSNPN and CDR2 is SVGIG (reference sequence). Trimming removed 3 bases from V and 5 bases from J, with 16 bases in between. The CDR3 region has the DNA TGTGCCTGGAGCGTCTCGAGGCCGGGGGAGACCCAGTACTTC. Amino acids: CAWSVSRPGETQYF.

The CDR3 protein is CAWGTGRRNEQYF. The CDR3 DNA reads TGTGCCTGGGGGACAGGGAGAAGGAACGAGCAGTACTTC. This chain links TRBV30 with TRBJ2-7, with TRBD1 matching 9 bases. J lost 5 bases, V lost 5 bases, and 7 bases had no gene match. CDR1 GTSNPN and CDR2 SVGIG come from the germline V gene (reference sequence). This CDR3 has 13 residues.

This rearrangement joins TRBV7-9 to TRBJ2-3, with 7 bases lining up with TRBD2. Germline V gene data show CDR1 as SEHNR and CDR2 as FQNEAQ (reference sequence). This CDR3 is built from 18 residues. The V segment lost 5 bases and the J segment 2 bases; nucleotides outside the gene matches: 16. The CDR3 coding sequence is TGTGCCAGCAGCCCACTACCGGGAGGTAGCGGCTACACAGATACGCAGTATTTT. Protein sequence: CASSPLPGGSGYTDTQYF.

The chain couples TRBV9 to TRBJ1-2; maybe TRBD1 (6 bases). V was shortened by 4 bases and J by 3 bases, with 19 bases between the two germline ends. Germline lookup yields CDR1 SGDLS and CDR2 YYNGEE. The CDR3 sequence is 16 residues long. CDR3 region: CASSPSSGQGHYGYTF. CDR3 DNA sequence: TGTGCCAGCAGCCCCTCCTCGGGCCAGGGGCACTATGGCTACACCTTC.

The rearrangement joins TRBV5-4 to TRBJ1-5; D unresolved. Between the trimmed V and J ends, which lost 0 bases and 5 bases, there was a span of 9 bases. Germline-derived CDR1 and CDR2 are SGHNT and YYREEE (reference sequence). The CDR3 runs to 14 residues. The DNA of the CDR3 is TGTGCCAGCAGCTTGGGAGGCCCCGATCAGCCCCAGCATTTT. Encoded protein: CASSLGGPDQPQHF.

The chain uses TRBV6-6 and TRBJ2-1; 8 bases fit TRBD1. There are 15 residues in the CDR3. Germline V gives CDR1 MNHNY, CDR2 SVGAGI (reference sequence). The ends lost 6 bases at V and 7 bases at J; junction bases unmatched: 11. The CDR3 reads CASRDDRGIANEQFF. The CDR3 DNA reads as TGTGCCAGCAGAGATGACAGGGGTATTGCGAATGAGCAGTTCTTC.

This chain joins TRBV19 and TRBJ1-5; TRBD1 matches at 10 bases. V lost 9 bases and J lost 9; bases outside the gene matches: 8. The CDR3 is made up of 13 amino acids. Germline V gives CDR1 LNHDA, CDR2 SQIVND (reference sequence). The CDR3 region has the DNA TGTGCCAGCTCGCCGGGACAGGGGACGCCCCAGCATTTT. This translates into CASSPGQGTPQHF.

This chain uses TRBV2 with TRBJ1-3, with unresolved D. The CDR3 extends over 18 amino acids. Trimming pared 0 bases from V and 1 base from J, leaving 16 bases between. Per the germline V gene, CDR1 is SNHLY and CDR2 is FYNNEI. The CDR3 DNA reads as TGTGCCAGCAGTGAAGCATTCCGGGATCTTCCATCTGGAAACACCATATATTTT. This gives the protein CASSEAFRDLPSGNTIYF.

This clone was seen a few times. This sequence joins TRBV5-4 and TRBJ1-6; D is possibly TRBD1 (6 bases). Germline V gene sequence: CDR1 SGHNT, CDR2 YYREEE (reference sequence). The CDR3 has 15 residues. The ends were cut back, 4 bases at V and 6 bases at J, with 14 bases in the middle. CDR3 bases: TGTGCCAGCAGCGCCGCTCCAGGGGCTAATTCACCCCTCCACTTT. Translation: CASSAAPGANSPLHF.

The chain combines TRBV14 with TRBJ2-7; TRBD1 agrees at 9 bases. The germline gives CDR1 SGHDN, CDR2 FVKESK. This CDR3 has 14 amino acids. The trim removed 4 bases at V and 4 bases at J, leaving 5 bases unmatched. CDR3 loop: CASSPTGTGYEQYF. The CDR3 coding sequence is TGTGCCAGCAGCCCAACCGGGACAGGGTACGAGCAGTACTTC.

The J gene is TRBJ2-1, the V gene TRBV27; 7 bases map to TRBD2. V shed 5 bases and J 6 bases; nucleotides not matched to a gene: 7. Germline CDR1 and CDR2: MNHEY and SMNVEV (reference sequence). CDR3 length: 14 amino acids. For the CDR3, the DNA is TGTGCCAGCAGTATCGAGCGGGGACCCAATGAGCAGTTCTTC. Translating it yields CASSIERGPNEQFF.

The chain uses TRBV15 and TRBJ1-1; no reliable D call. Germline CDR1 is LNHNV and CDR2 is YYDKDF (reference sequence). With 0 bases removed from V and 7 bases from J, the gap between germline ends came to 15 bases. CDR3 length: 15 residues. Here the CDR3 DNA reads TGTGCCACCAGCAGAGATGTCCAGGATCAGCTTGAAGCTTTCTTT. This translates into CATSRDVQDQLEAFF.

The V and J genes are TRBV4-2 and TRBJ2-5, with 7 positions matching TRBD2. There are 16 residues in the CDR3. V lost 1 base to trimming and J lost 4 bases; unmatched junction nucleotides: 9. CDR1 and CDR2 (germline): LGHNA, YNFKEQ. The CDR3 DNA reads TGTGCCAGCAGCCAAGGTAGTGGGTCTAGCGGAGAGACCCAGTACTTC. Protein product: CASSQGSGSSGETQYF.

The CDR3 protein is CASSVSGGAHNEQFF. Here the CDR3 DNA reads TGCGCCAGCAGCGTGAGCGGGGGGGCCCACAATGAGCAGTTCTTC. The J gene is TRBJ2-1, the V gene TRBV5-1; 10 nucleotides line up with TRBD2. Germline V gene sequence: CDR1 SGHRS, CDR2 YFSETQ. The CDR3 length is 15 residues. V lost 4 bases, J lost 5 bases, and 6 bases stayed unmatched.

This chain uses TRBV7-2 with TRBJ2-2; 7 nucleotides align to TRBD1. The CDR3 has 18 residues. Germline lookup yields CDR1 SGHTA and CDR2 FQGNSA. Germline trimming cut 3 bases from V and 3 bases from J; bases unmatched to any gene: 13. The CDR3 bases are TGTGCCAGCAGCTTGGGGACAGCCCCGAGGGACGACACCGGGGAGCTGTTTTTT. It translates to CASSLGTAPRDDTGELFF.